This is a list of T cell receptor beta chains from one sample in a study of STAT5B mutations in CD4+ large granular lymphocyte leukemia. Sequencing was performed with immunoSEQ multiplex PCR; in TCRdb, only in-frame clones are kept and a portion is missing. The sample carries 45,000 or so clones, 65% to 90% recorded once. Sequencing was done on a sample of CD4+ T cells from blood buffy coats. These receptors all come from a human donor in good health. The CDR3 runs from the conserved cysteine through the conserved F or W. Each record gives: clone size, J gene, D gene, CDR3 length, V gene, CDR3 protein, CDR3 DNA. A D gene is named only where the DNA matches it firmly. Size tells how often a clone was seen (once, few, many) or the class of an expanded clone, and some rows leave it out.

>NA|TRBJ2-5|NA|15|TRBV5-1
CASSLAGSHQETQYF
TGCGCCAGCAGCTTAGCCGGGAGTCACCAAGAGACCCAGTACTTC
>few|TRBJ2-7|TRBD2|16|TRBV28
CASSLLGGRAGNEQYF
TGTGCCAGCAGTTTATTGGGCGGGAGGGCCGGGAACGAGCAGTACTTC
>NA|TRBJ2-1|TRBD2|17|TRBV15
CATSRAGGSPPYNEQFF
TGTGCCACCAGCAGAGCAGGCGGGAGCCCCCCCTACAATGAGCAGTTCTTC
>NA|TRBJ2-7|TRBD1|14|TRBV6-5
CASSYVQGKREQYF
TGTGCCAGCAGTTACGTACAGGGGAAAAGGGAGCAGTACTTC
>NA|TRBJ1-1|NA|17|TRBV18
CASSPYRGEGRNTEAFF
TGTGCCAGCTCACCTTACCGAGGAGAAGGGAGGAACACTGAAGCTTTCTTT
>NA|TRBJ2-3|NA|14|TRBV2
CASSRPGGTDTQYF
TGTGCCAGCAGTCGACCCGGGGGCACAGATACGCAGTATTTT
>NA|TRBJ1-3|NA|14|TRBV5-1
CASSLAGTGNTIYF
TGCGCCAGCAGCTTGGCAGGGACAGGAAACACCATATATTTT
>NA|TRBJ1-1|NA|15|TRBV5-1
CASSSDRPGATEAFF
TGCGCCAGCAGCTCCGACAGACCCGGGGCCACTGAAGCTTTCTTT
>NA|TRBJ1-5|NA|13|TRBV2
CASRGQGDQPQHF
TGTGCCAGCAGGGGGCAGGGAGACCAGCCCCAGCATTTT
>NA|TRBJ2-7|TRBD1|15|TRBV27
CASSSRDRASYEQYF
TGTGCCAGCAGTTCTCGGGACAGGGCCTCCTACGAGCAGTACTTC
>NA|TRBJ2-4|TRBD2|17|TRBV19
CASSIDRAGVGKNIQYF
TGTGCCAGTAGTATAGACCGAGCGGGAGTCGGCAAAAACATTCAGTACTTC
>once|TRBJ2-3|TRBD2|18|TRBV13
CASSIRTSGIPSTDTQYF
TGTGCCAGCAGCATCCGGACTAGCGGGATCCCTAGCACAGATACGCAGTATTTT
>NA|TRBJ1-1|NA|15|TRBV7-2
CASSLSRAGNTEAFF
TGTGCCAGCAGCTTAAGCAGAGCCGGAAACACTGAAGCTTTCTTT
>NA|TRBJ1-2|TRBD1|15|TRBV30
CAWSLGDRGNYGYTF
TGTGCCTGGAGTTTGGGGGACAGGGGCAACTATGGCTACACCTTC
>NA|TRBJ2-7|TRBD1|14|TRBV7-8
CASSWDREGNEQYF
TGTGCCAGCAGCTGGGACAGGGAGGGGAACGAGCAGTACTTC
>NA|TRBJ2-7|NA|14|TRBV2
CASSRDRSSYEQYF
TGTGCCAGCAGTCGGGACCGAAGCTCCTACGAGCAGTACTTC
>once|TRBJ1-5|NA|12|TRBV19
CASRGSNQPQHF
TGTGCCAGTAGGGGTAGCAATCAGCCCCAGCATTTT
>NA|TRBJ1-2|TRBD1|18|TRBV9
CASTPGWAGGQSNYGYTF
TGTGCCAGCACTCCCGGGTGGGCAGGGGGTCAATCTAACTATGGCTACACCTTC
>NA|TRBJ1-5|NA|14|TRBV6-6
CASSYRNSNQPQHF
TGTGCCAGCAGTTACCGAAATAGCAATCAGCCCCAGCATTTT
>NA|TRBJ2-7|TRBD2|15|TRBV6-5
CASSLSGTRSYEQYF
TGTGCCAGCAGTCTGAGCGGGACCCGCTCCTACGAGCAGTACTTC
>NA|TRBJ1-4|NA|18|TRBV7-9
CASSTYRPGTSTNEKLFF
TGTGCCAGCAGCACCTACCGACCCGGGACTTCAACTAATGAAAAACTGTTTTTT
>once|TRBJ2-1|NA|17|TRBV7-2
CASSSRASTGRLNEQFF
TGTGCCAGCAGCTCGAGAGCGAGTACAGGGAGGCTCAATGAGCAGTTCTTC
>once|TRBJ2-3|TRBD2|14|TRBV28
CASSIAGGTDTQYF
TGTGCCAGCTCGATAGCGGGAGGCACAGATACGCAGTATTTT
>NA|TRBJ2-7|NA|15|TRBV11-1
CASSGMRGSSYEQYF
TGTGCCAGCAGCGGCATGAGGGGCTCTTCCTACGAGCAGTACTTC
>NA|TRBJ1-1|NA|15|TRBV28
CASRPTGIRSTEAFF
TGTGCCAGCAGACCTACAGGGATTAGGAGCACTGAAGCTTTCTTT
>NA|TRBJ2-1|NA|16|TRBV28
CASSHPGAGSYNEQFF
TGTGCCAGCAGTCACCCGGGGGCAGGGTCCTACAATGAGCAGTTCTTC
>once|TRBJ1-3|NA|15|TRBV27
CASSARGFSGNTIYF
TGTGCCAGCAGTGCAAGAGGCTTCTCTGGAAACACCATATATTTT
>NA|TRBJ2-3|NA|15|TRBV7-3
CASSLAYGNTDTQYF
TGTGCCAGCAGCTTAGCGTACGGCAACACAGATACGCAGTATTTT
>NA|TRBJ1-1|NA|12|TRBV7-9
CASSPEAGTAFF
TGTGCCAGCAGCCCCGAGGCAGGGACTGCTTTCTTT
>NA|TRBJ2-1|TRBD1|14|TRBV7-3
CASSLGQGHNEQFF
TGTGCCAGCAGCTTGGGACAGGGGCACAATGAGCAGTTCTTC
>NA|TRBJ2-3|NA|15|TRBV2
CASNRRGGPADTQYF
TGTGCCAGCAATAGGAGGGGCGGGCCCGCAGATACGCAGTATTTT
>NA|TRBJ2-7|TRBD2|16|TRBV10-2
CASSLGLAGVSYEQYF
TGCGCCAGCAGTCTAGGTCTAGCGGGAGTCTCCTACGAGCAGTACTTC
>NA|TRBJ2-7|TRBD2|15|TRBV9
CASSVGGGRFHEQYF
TGTGCCAGCAGCGTAGGTGGCGGGAGATTCCACGAGCAGTACTTC
>NA|TRBJ1-1|TRBD1|16|TRBV4-1
CASSQAPQGAITEAFF
TGCGCCAGCAGCCAAGCTCCTCAGGGGGCGATCACTGAAGCTTTCTTT
>NA|TRBJ2-5|NA|14|TRBV19
CASSINWSGETQYF
TGTGCCAGTAGTATTAATTGGTCAGGAGAGACCCAGTACTTC
>NA|TRBJ2-1|TRBD2|15|TRBV5-1
CASSLLAGTYNEQFF
TGCGCCAGCAGCTTGCTAGCGGGCACCTACAATGAGCAGTTCTTC
>NA|TRBJ1-1|NA|15|TRBV27
CASSLSIVGSSQAFF
TGTGCCAGCAGTTTATCCATTGTGGGGAGCTCGCAGGCTTTCTTT
>NA|TRBJ2-7|TRBD2|14|TRBV19
CASSNWREGYEQYF
TGTGCCAGTAGTAATTGGCGGGAGGGATACGAGCAGTACTTC
>NA|TRBJ2-1|TRBD2|17|TRBV5-5
CASSLAGGGGVYNEQFF
TGTGCCAGCAGCTTGGCCGGGGGGGGCGGAGTATACAATGAGCAGTTCTTC
>once|TRBJ2-3|NA|15|TRBV7-9
CASSPWGEGTDTQYF
TGTGCCAGCAGCCCGTGGGGGGAGGGCACAGATACGCAGTATTTT
>few|TRBJ1-1|NA|12|TRBV15
CASGPRNTEAFF
TGTGCCTCCGGCCCCCGAAACACTGAAGCTTTCTTT
>NA|TRBJ2-5|NA|15|TRBV19
CASSSFGRGQETQYF
TGTGCCAGTAGTTCGTTTGGCAGGGGCCAAGAGACCCAGTACTTC
>NA|TRBJ2-1|NA|17|TRBV19
CASSVTRRALSYNEQFF
TGTGCCAGTAGTGTGACTCGAAGGGCCCTCTCCTACAATGAGCAGTTCTTC
>once|TRBJ1-5|NA|15|TRBV4-2
CASSQEWGTAQPQHF
TGTGCCAGCAGCCAAGAGTGGGGCACGGCTCAGCCCCAGCATTTT
>NA|TRBJ2-5|NA|14|TRBV7-2
CASSSRQGRETQYF
TGTGCCAGCAGCTCCCGTCAGGGACGGGAGACCCAGTACTTC
>NA|TRBJ2-3|TRBD2|14|TRBV5-1
CASSLERGRDTQYF
TGCGCCAGCAGCTTGGAGCGGGGGCGGGATACGCAGTATTTT
>once|TRBJ1-3|NA|13|TRBV11-3
CASSLAGSGTIYF
TGTGCCAGCAGCTTAGCTGGGAGTGGCACCATATATTTT
>NA|TRBJ1-2|NA|12|TRBV27
CASQGGFGGYTF
TGTGCTAGTCAAGGCGGTTTTGGTGGCTACACCTTC
>NA|TRBJ1-2|NA|14|TRBV30
CAWSVPLGGYGYTF
TGTGCCTGGAGTGTACCGTTGGGGGGCTATGGCTACACCTTC
>NA|TRBJ2-7|TRBD1|13|TRBV5-1
CARPRDRRYEQYF
TGCGCCAGGCCCCGGGACAGGCGCTACGAGCAGTACTTC
>NA|TRBJ2-2|NA|13|TRBV7-3
CASSSGRTGELFF
TGTGCCAGCAGCTCGGGACGCACCGGGGAGCTGTTTTTT
>NA|TRBJ1-2|TRBD1|15|TRBV6-5
CASTSGGTGVYGYTF
TGTGCCAGCACATCAGGAGGGACAGGGGTCTATGGCTACACCTTC
>NA|TRBJ2-7|TRBD2|15|TRBV28
CASSPPGGVIYEQYF
TGTGCCAGCAGTCCTCCGGGGGGGGTCATCTACGAGCAGTACTTC
>NA|TRBJ2-2|TRBD2|15|TRBV6-5
CASTPTGLATGELFF
TGTGCCAGCACCCCAACGGGACTAGCGACCGGGGAGCTGTTTTTT
>NA|TRBJ2-7|TRBD2|13|TRBV7-9
CASGLAGVGEQYF
TGTGCCAGCGGACTAGCGGGAGTAGGTGAGCAGTACTTC